This T cell receptor (beta chain) comes out of a study of T cell responses to AZD1222 COVID-19 vaccine. The study, taken as a whole, reports: At study baseline, merely five or six AZD1222 recipients were seropositive. There were vaccine-associated CD4 TCRs across spike, dominant at 160-218 and 743-854. Increased Spike-specific TCR breadth and depth were observed after two AZD1222 doses. Close to half of all spike-specific TCRs reportedly target regions of the variants that are unmutated.

Per the germline V gene, CDR1 is SGHAT and CDR2 is FQNNGV. V was cut by 6 bases and J by 1 base, with 15 bases left in between. The CDR3 is 15 amino acids. Here immunoSEQ multiplex PCR was the method, and the copy in TCRdb shows in-frame clones only, minus some. This sample carries 100,000 to 150,000 clones, 88% of them seen once, and the ten largest clones take 15% to 20%. In the case of this clone: Its target is unknown.

This sequence originates from an adult in good health. This chain links TRBV11-2 with TRBJ2-5, with D perhaps matching TRBD1 (5 bases). The sequencing used peripheral blood, collected on day 0 of MenACWY control vaccination. CDR3: CASSQGRWGQETQYF. CDR3 in DNA: TGTGCCAGCAGTCAGGGCCGATGGGGCCAAGAGACCCAGTACTTC.